This entry is about one TCR beta chain. No antigen is known for it. Base qualities are not at hand, and no much larger clone is one base apart. The data originate from a study of blood T cell repertoires in COVID-19 (dated by TCRdb to about 2020). In terms of the full investigation: Samples covering the acute and convalescent phases of COVID-19 were provided by collaborators in the United States, Italy and Spain. The material from the prospective study consisted of cDNA or gDNA derived from T cells, B-cell-depleted T cells, or PBMCs. The dataset comprised deeply sampled blood TCRbeta repertoires from subjects exposed to, actively infected with, or recovered from COVID-19. The repertoires were released in a freely available public database intended as a resource for research on the immune response to SARS-CoV-2. Samples were obtained from the ongoing ImmuneRACE study (first 160 participants) and from 1,254 subjects provided by 6 global collaborators. Sample metadata almost always included a de-identified subject ID, COVID-19 status, age in years and sex. Where HLA class I and class II types were available, the types were taken from metadata supplied by the sample provider, not from assay-based typing.

In the prospective study, participants were about 18 to 95 years old, resided in approximately 22 geographic areas of the United States, and were enrolled through a virtual design. In the prospective study, participants were assigned to cohorts based on the clinical history participants reported in a screening survey and a study questionnaire. ImmuneRACE Cohort 3 recovered participants were defined by two consecutive negative NP/OP PCR tests, healthcare professional clearance, or symptom resolution. In the prospective study, mobile phlebotomists collected whole blood, serum and a nasopharyngeal or oropharyngeal swab from each participant. Additional blood draws and questionnaires over an approximately two-month period could optionally be provided by prospective study participants. Blood samples from the prospective study were shipped frozen or at room temperature prior to DNA extraction. From a lookup of the germline V gene, CDR1 and CDR2 are SGHRS and YFSETQ. CDR3 length: 12 amino acids, cysteine to phenylalanine. Of the read, only the CDR3 DNA is kept; its 36 bases are in frame from base 1. The V end gives up 4 bases and the J end 11 bases, leaving 7 bases in the junction not matched to a gene.

Findings and caveats that apply to the study as a whole: Clinical and demographic metadata were provided uncurated, with the amount varying by source and participant.

TCRbeta CDR3 regions were amplified from genomic DNA by means of the immunoSEQ Assay, a bias-controlled multiplex PCR. In the original analysis: The number of nucleated cells in each sample was estimated from the amplification of reference gene primers within the assay. To quantify the absolute abundance of each unique TCRbeta CDR3 rearrangement, sequence reads were collapsed and filtered. For each sample, productive Simpson clonality was calculated as the square root of Simpson's diversity index across productive rearrangements. Here the immuneACCESS table is served through TCRdb, limited to in-frame sequences with V and J called. Missing clones are a known gap in these copies; in checked studies unresolved V genes cover under half, and the rest lacks a known reason. For V, J and clone size, that table is used; D and trimming come from the DNA. The sample yields more than 300,000 clones; 92% were counted once. The ten top clones hold approximately 17% of the sample.

In this chain, TRBV5-1 is recombined with TRBJ1-1, and TRBD1 matches 8 of the central bases. The origin of this receptor is a woman aged 25 to 45 who had recovered from COVID-19. Sequences were obtained from PBMCs or T cells enriched from blood (not recorded which). The CDR3 protein sequence reads: CASSTRGQDAFF. The nucleotides read TGCGCCAGCAGCACCAGGGGACAGGACGCTTTCTTT.